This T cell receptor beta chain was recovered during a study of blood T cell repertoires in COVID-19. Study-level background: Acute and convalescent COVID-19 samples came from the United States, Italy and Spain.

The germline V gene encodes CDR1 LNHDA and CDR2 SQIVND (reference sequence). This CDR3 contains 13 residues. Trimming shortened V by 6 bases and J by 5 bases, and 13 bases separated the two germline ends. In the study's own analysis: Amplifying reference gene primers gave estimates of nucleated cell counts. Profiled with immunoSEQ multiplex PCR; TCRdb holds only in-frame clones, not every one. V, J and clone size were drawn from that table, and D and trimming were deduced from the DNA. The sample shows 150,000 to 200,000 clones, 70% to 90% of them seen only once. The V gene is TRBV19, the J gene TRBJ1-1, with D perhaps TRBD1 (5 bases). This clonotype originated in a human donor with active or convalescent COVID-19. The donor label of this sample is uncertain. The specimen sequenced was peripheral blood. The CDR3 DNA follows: TGTGCCAGTAGGGTTGCGGGGGTTACTGAAGCTTTCTTT. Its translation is CASRVAGVTEAFF.